This TCR beta chain stems from a study of blood T cell repertoires in COVID-19. Overall study context: Researchers got acute and convalescent COVID-19 samples from the United States, Italy and Spain.

All enrollees were roughly 18 to 100 years old and from 20 to 30 US areas. The CDR3 has 15 amino acids. Per the germline V gene, CDR1 is LNHDA and CDR2 is SQIVND (reference sequence). J was trimmed by 0 bases and V by 8 bases; bases with no gene match: 6. This table comes from immunoSEQ multiplex PCR, and its TCRdb copy is limited to in-frame clones, with some not included. Among about 170,000 clones, 83% were seen once, and the ten largest hold around 3.6%. This clone was detected a few times. V usage is TRBV19 and J usage is TRBJ1-5; 8 bases are shared with TRBD1. The sequence was obtained from a woman aged 45-65 years in a cohort exposed to, infected with or recovered from COVID-19 (not recorded which). Material for sequencing was PBMCs or T cells enriched from blood (not recorded which). The CDR3 DNA is TGTGCCAGTGGGACAGGCGCTTATAGCAATCAGCCCCAGCATTTT. Its protein product is CASGTGAYSNQPQHF. Variable domain in full (rest from reference TRBV19 and TRBJ1-5): DGGITQSPKYLFRKEGQNVTLSCEQNLNHDAMYWYRQDPGQGLRLIYYSQIVNDFQKGDIAEGYSVSREKKESFPLTVTSAQKNPTAFYLCASGTGAYSNQPQHFGDGTRLSIL.